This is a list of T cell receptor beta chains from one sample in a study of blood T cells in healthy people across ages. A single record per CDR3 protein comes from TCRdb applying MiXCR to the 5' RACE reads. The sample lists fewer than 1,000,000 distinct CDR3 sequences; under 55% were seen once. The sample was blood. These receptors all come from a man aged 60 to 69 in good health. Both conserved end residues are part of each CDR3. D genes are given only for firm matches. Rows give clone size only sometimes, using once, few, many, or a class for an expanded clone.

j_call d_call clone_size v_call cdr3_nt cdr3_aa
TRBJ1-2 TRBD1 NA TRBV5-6 TGTGCCAGCAGCTTGGAACAGGGGGCGGACTATGGCTACACCTTC CASSLEQGADYGYTF
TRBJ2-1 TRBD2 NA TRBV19 TGTGCCAGTAGTATAAAGACTAGCGGCGGCGAGCAGTTCTTC CASSIKTSGGEQFF
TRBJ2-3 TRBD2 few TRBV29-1 TGCAGCGGAGGAGCGGGGGGAGGCGCAGATACGCAGTATTTT CSGGAGGGADTQYF
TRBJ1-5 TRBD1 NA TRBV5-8 TGTGCCAGCAGCTCCGGGGACAGGAATAGTAATCAGCCCCAGCATTTT CASSSGDRNSNQPQHF
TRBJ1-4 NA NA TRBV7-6 TGTGCCAGCAGCCTCGCAGGGTTTGGTGAAAAACTGTTTTTT CASSLAGFGEKLFF
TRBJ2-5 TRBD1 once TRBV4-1 TGCGCCAGCAGCCGAGTAGGGACAGGGTTGGAGACCCAGTACTTC CASSRVGTGLETQYF
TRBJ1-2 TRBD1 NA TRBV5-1 TGCGCCAGCAGCTACCACACTACCTCCGGGACAGCTTTCTATGGCTACACCTTC CASSYHTTSGTAFYGYTF
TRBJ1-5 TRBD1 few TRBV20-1 TGCAGTGCTACCCCCGGACAGGACAATCAGCCCCAGCATTTT CSATPGQDNQPQHF
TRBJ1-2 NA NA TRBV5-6 TGTGCCAGCAGCTTTTTAGGGGTAGATGGCTACACCTTC CASSFLGVDGYTF
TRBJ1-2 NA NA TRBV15 TGTGCCACCAGCAGAGCCTACTCGGAAGGTTATGGCTACACCTTC CATSRAYSEGYGYTF
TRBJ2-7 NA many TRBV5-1 TGCGCCAGCAGCTTGGGTCAGGATTTCTACGAGCAGTACTTC CASSLGQDFYEQYF
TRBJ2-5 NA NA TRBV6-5 TGTGCCAGCAAGTCGGCCGCGTACCAAGAGACCCAGTACTTC CASKSAAYQETQYF
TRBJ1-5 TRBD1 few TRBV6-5 TGTGCCAGCCAAACCAGGACAGGGGACCGGCCCCAGCATTTT CASQTRTGDRPQHF
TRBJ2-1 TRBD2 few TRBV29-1 TGCAGCGTTGACTTAGCGGGGGGATGGCAGTTCTTC CSVDLAGGWQFF
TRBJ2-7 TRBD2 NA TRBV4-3 TGCGCCAGCAGCCAATCGACTAGCGACTCCTACAATGAGCAGTACTTC CASSQSTSDSYNEQYF
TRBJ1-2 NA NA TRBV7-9 TGTGCCAGCAGCCCAGAGGGGTTTGGCTACACCTTC CASSPEGFGYTF
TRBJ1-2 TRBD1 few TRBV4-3 TGCGCCAGCAGCCAAGTTCACAGGGGAGCTAACTATGGCTACACCTTC CASSQVHRGANYGYTF
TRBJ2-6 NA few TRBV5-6 TGTGCCAGCAGAGTGTCAGCCTCTGGGGCCAACGTCCTGACTTTC CASRVSASGANVLTF
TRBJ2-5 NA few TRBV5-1 TGCGCCAGCAGCAACGGCCCGACACAAGAGACCCAGTACTTC CASSNGPTQETQYF
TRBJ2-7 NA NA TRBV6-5 TGTGCCAACAGCACCCACGATACGAGCTCCTACGAGCAGTACTTC CANSTHDTSSYEQYF
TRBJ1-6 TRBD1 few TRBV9 TGTGCCAGCAGCGCGGGACAGGGGCATCGTAATTCACCCCTCCACTTT CASSAGQGHRNSPLHF
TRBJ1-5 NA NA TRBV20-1 TGCAGTGCTAGAGTCGGGACAACCAATCAGCCCCAGCATTTT CSARVGTTNQPQHF
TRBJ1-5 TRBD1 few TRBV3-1 TGTGCCAGCGGACAGGGGTACAATCAGCCCCAGCATTTT CASGQGYNQPQHF
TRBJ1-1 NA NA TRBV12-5 TGTGCTAGCGGTATCCAAACAGGGAACACTGAAGCTTTCTTT CASGIQTGNTEAFF
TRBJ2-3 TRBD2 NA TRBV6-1 TGTGCCAGCAAAGCGGGGCAGAACACAGATACGCAGTATTTT CASKAGQNTDTQYF
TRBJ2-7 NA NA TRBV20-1 TGCAGTGCTACATGGATTGGGTCGGGAATTAGCGAGCAGTACTTC CSATWIGSGISEQYF
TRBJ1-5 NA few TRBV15 TGTGCCACCAGCGGAACCCTTGAGCAGCCCCAGCATTTT CATSGTLEQPQHF
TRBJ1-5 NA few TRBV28 TGTGCCAGCAGCACATTTAGCAATCAGCCCCAGCATTTT CASSTFSNQPQHF
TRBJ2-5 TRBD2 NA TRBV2 TGTGCCAGCACCCTGGGACTAGCGGGGGAAGAGACCCAGTACTTC CASTLGLAGEETQYF
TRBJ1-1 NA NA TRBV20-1 TGCAGTGCCCTCTACACCCCTGATATAATGTACACTGAAGCTTTCTTT CSALYTPDIMYTEAFF
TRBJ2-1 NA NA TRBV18 TGTGCCAGCTCACCCCCATCGCCCTACAATGAGCAGTTCTTC CASSPPSPYNEQFF
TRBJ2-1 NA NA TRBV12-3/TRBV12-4 TGTGCCAGCAGTTTCTCGCGGAGCTCCTACAATGAGCAGTTCTTC CASSFSRSSYNEQFF
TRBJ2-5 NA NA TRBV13 TGTGCCAGCAGCAGGGGACACTTAATCCAAGAGACCCAGTACTTC CASSRGHLIQETQYF
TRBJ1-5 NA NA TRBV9 TGTGCCAGCAGCGTAGGAACAATAGGGAATCAGCCCCAGCATTTT CASSVGTIGNQPQHF
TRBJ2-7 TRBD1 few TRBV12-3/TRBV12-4 TGTGCCAGCGGTCCCCGGGACAGCTACGAGCAGTACTTC CASGPRDSYEQYF
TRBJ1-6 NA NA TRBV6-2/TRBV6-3 TGTGCCAGCAGTTACGTAGATTCACCCCTCCACTTT CASSYVDSPLHF
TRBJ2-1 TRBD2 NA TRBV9 TGTGCCAGCACCCAAAGCGGGGGGCACTACAATGAGCAGTTCTTC CASTQSGGHYNEQFF
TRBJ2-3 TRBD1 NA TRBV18 TGTGCCAGCTCACCTCGGACAGGGAAAGATACGCAGTATTTT CASSPRTGKDTQYF
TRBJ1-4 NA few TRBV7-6 TGTGCCAGCAGTACAAGCGGGGGGCGCCCCCGACTGTTTTTT CASSTSGGRPRLFF
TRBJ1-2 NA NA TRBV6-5 TGTGCCAGCAGTTACACGAGTTACAGTAACTATGGCTACACCTTC CASSYTSYSNYGYTF
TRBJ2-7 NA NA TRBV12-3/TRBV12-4 TGTGCCAGCAGTTTAGGGGACGGGCCCTCCTACGAGCAGTACTTC CASSLGDGPSYEQYF
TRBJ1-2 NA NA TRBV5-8 TGTGCCAGCAGCCCCGGGACACCTTATTGCTACACCTTC CASSPGTPYCYTF
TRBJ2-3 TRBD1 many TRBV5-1 TGCGCCAGCAGCTTTCCCAGCGAGACAGGGGTCTTCACAGATACGCAGTATTTT CASSFPSETGVFTDTQYF
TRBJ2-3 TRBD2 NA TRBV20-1 TGCAGTGCTCCCCGGGGGACTAGCGGGAGATTCCCAGATACGCAGTATTTT CSAPRGTSGRFPDTQYF
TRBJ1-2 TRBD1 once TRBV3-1 TGTGCCAGCCGAAACATAGGGGGCAGCAGCTACACCTTC CASRNIGGSSYTF
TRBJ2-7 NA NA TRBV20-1 TGCAGTGCTACCCGGAATTCCCCCAGCTCCTACGAGCAGTACTTC CSATRNSPSSYEQYF
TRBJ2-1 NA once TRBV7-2 TGTGCCAGCAGCCCGTGGACAGTCTCTTACAATGAGCAGTTCTTC CASSPWTVSYNEQFF
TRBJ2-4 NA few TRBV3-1 TGTGCCAGCAGCCACGGATTGGGGAGTTGGGCCAAAAACATTCAGTACTTC CASSHGLGSWAKNIQYF
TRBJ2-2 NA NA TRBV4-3 TGCGCCAGCAGCCAAGAAGTACAGGACACCGGGGAGCTGTTTTTT CASSQEVQDTGELFF
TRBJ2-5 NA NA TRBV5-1 TGCGCCAGCAGTCTCACCGGGTCTTTATCGGGAGAGACCCAGTACTTC CASSLTGSLSGETQYF
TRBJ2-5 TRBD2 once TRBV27 TGTGCCAGCTTATCCCTAGCGGGGGGCCGAGAGACCCAGTACTTC CASLSLAGGRETQYF
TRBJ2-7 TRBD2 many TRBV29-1 TGCAGCGCAGGAACTAGCGCTCACGAGCAGTACTTC CSAGTSAHEQYF
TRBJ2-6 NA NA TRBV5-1 TGCGCCAGCAGCTTGGCCTCCCTCCCAGGGCGGGGCTCTGGGGCCAACGTCCTGACTTTC CASSLASLPGRGSGANVLTF
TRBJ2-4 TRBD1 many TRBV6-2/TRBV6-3 TGTGCCAGCAGACGGACCGGGACAGGGGCCCGCGTAGCCAAAAACATTCAGTACTTC CASRRTGTGARVAKNIQYF
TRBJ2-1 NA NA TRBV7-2 TGTGCCAGCAGCCCGGGGGCCATCGGGAATGAGCAGTTCTTC CASSPGAIGNEQFF
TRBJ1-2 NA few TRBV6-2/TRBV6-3 TGTGCCAGCAGTTACTCGAGGTTGGCACCCGAGGATGGCTACACCTTC CASSYSRLAPEDGYTF
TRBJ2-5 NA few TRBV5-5 TGTGCCAGCAGCATTGGACTTAAAAAAGGGGAGACCCAGTACTTC CASSIGLKKGETQYF
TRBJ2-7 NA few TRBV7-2 TGTGCCAGCAGCTTAGGAGAGCCAAACAGTCAGTACTTC CASSLGEPNSQYF
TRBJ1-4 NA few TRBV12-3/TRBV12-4 TGTGCCAGCAGTGTCCGACACGGGAGAAATGAAAAACTGTTTTTT CASSVRHGRNEKLFF